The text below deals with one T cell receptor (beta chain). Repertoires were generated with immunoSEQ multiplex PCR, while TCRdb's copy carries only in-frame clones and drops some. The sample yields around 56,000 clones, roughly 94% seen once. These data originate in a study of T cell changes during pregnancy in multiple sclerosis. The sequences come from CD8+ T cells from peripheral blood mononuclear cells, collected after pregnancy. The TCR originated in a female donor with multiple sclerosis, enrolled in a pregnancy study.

CDR3 sequence (DNA): TGTGCCAGCAGCCTGGCAAGTTACACCGGGGAGCTGTTTTTT. This encodes CASSLASYTGELFF. The chain carries TRBV7-6 and TRBJ2-2, with unresolved D. The germline V and J ends were trimmed by 5 bases and 3 bases, with 10 bases remaining between them. This CDR3 has 14 amino acids. The V gene's germline CDR1 is SGHVS and CDR2 FNYEAQ.